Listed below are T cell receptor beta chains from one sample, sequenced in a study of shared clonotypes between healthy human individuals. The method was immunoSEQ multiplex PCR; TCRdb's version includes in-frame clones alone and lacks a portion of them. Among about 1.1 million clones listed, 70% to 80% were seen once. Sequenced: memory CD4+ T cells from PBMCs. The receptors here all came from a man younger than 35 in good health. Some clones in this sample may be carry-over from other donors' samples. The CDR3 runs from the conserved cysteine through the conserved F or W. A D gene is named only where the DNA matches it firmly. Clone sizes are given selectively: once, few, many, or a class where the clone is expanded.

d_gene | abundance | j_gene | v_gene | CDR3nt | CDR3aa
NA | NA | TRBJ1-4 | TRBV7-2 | TGTGCCAGCAGCTTAGGTTTAATTGTCAGGGGAACAACTAATGAAAAACTGTTTTTT | CASSLGLIVRGTTNEKLFF
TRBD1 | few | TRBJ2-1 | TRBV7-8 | TGTGCCAGCACCCGGACAGGGGGCTCTTTCGGGCAGTTCTTC | CASTRTGGSFGQFF
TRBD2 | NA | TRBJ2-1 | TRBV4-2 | TGTGCCAGCAGCCAAGAGGCGGCGGGAGGGCTGAGTGAGCAGTTCTTC | CASSQEAAGGLSEQFF
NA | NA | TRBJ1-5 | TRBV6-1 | TGTGCCAGCAGTGAATTATGGGGCAATCAGCCCCAGCATTTT | CASSELWGNQPQHF
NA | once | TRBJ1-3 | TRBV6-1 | TGTGCCAGCACTCGGGGACCCTCTGGAAACACCATATATTTT | CASTRGPSGNTIYF
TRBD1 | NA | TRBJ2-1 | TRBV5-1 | TGCGCCAGCAGCTTGGTGGGACAGGGGTTCTACAATGAGCAGTTCTTC | CASSLVGQGFYNEQFF
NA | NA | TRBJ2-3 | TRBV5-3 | TGTGCCCCCCCCCTGATCACAGATACGCAGTATTTT | CAPPLITDTQYF
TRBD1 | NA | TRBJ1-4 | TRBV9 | TGTGCCAGCAGCATACTCCCGGACAGGGGTCCGGGAAAACTGTTTTTT | CASSILPDRGPGKLFF
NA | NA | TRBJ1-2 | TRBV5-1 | TGCGCCAGCAGCTTGGAGGACCGGAGTTGGCGGGGCTACACCTTC | CASSLEDRSWRGYTF
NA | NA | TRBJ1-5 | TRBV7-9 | TGTGCCAGCAGCCCCCATACAGGGAGGGGGGAGCCCCAGCATTTT | CASSPHTGRGEPQHF